Listed below are T cell receptor beta chains from one sample, sequenced in a study of CD4+ T cells in melanoma. The repertoire was sequenced with immunoSEQ multiplex PCR; TCRdb's copy has only in-frame clones and lacks some. The data show 110,000 to 150,000 clones, with nearly 95% seen just once and 1.5% held by the top ten. The receptors come from a human donor with melanoma. Each CDR3 is given with its conserved first and last residue. The D gene is left open where the match is weak. A clone size is listed for some rows: how often the clone was seen (once, few, many), or a class if it is expanded.

j_call	d_call	clone_size	v_call	cdr3_aa	cdr3_nt
TRBJ2-2	.	.	TRBV19	CASSIRGATGELFF	TGTGCCAGTAGTATTCGGGGCGCCACCGGGGAGCTGTTTTTT
TRBJ1-2	.	.	TRBV4-1	CASSQSPGESYGYTF	TGCGCCAGCAGCCAAAGTCCAGGGGAGTCCTATGGCTACACCTTC
TRBJ1-2	.	.	TRBV4-2	CASSQSGTGSNYGYTF	TGTGCCAGCAGCCAATCGGGAACAGGCTCTAACTATGGCTACACCTTC
TRBJ1-4	.	.	TRBV5-6	CASSLGQYNEKLFF	TGTGCCAGCAGCTTGGGACAGTATAATGAAAAACTGTTTTTT
TRBJ2-3	.	.	TRBV6-4	CASSAGALGSTQYF	TGTGCCAGCAGTGCGGGGGCGCTAGGAAGTACGCAGTATTTT
TRBJ2-7	TRBD1	.	TRBV28	CASSSGQDGEQYF	TGTGCCAGCAGTTCCGGACAGGACGGCGAGCAGTACTTC
TRBJ1-1	.	.	TRBV7-9	CASSQGHLYTEAFF	TGTGCCAGCAGCCAGGGACATCTCTACACTGAAGCTTTCTTT
TRBJ2-5	TRBD2	.	TRBV2	CASSGVGAGEETQYF	TGTGCCAGCAGTGGTGTGGGAGCGGGGGAAGAGACCCAGTACTTC
TRBJ1-2	TRBD1	.	TRBV7-8	CASSRRRDRGWIGYTF	TGTGCCAGCAGCAGAAGGAGGGACAGGGGGTGGATTGGCTACACCTTC
TRBJ2-5	TRBD2	.	TRBV9	CASSVGLAGIQETQYF	TGTGCCAGCAGCGTAGGACTAGCGGGAATTCAAGAGACCCAGTACTTC
TRBJ2-3	TRBD2	once	TRBV11-2	CASSLIGAGGSTDTQYF	TGTGCCAGCAGCTTAATCGGTGCGGGGGGTTCCACAGATACGCAGTATTTT
TRBJ2-2	TRBD2	.	TRBV15	CATSRPMGRAGGANTGELFF	TGTGCCACCAGCAGGCCCATGGGTCGAGCGGGGGGGGCGAACACCGGGGAGCTGTTTTTT
TRBJ1-2	.	.	TRBV5-1	CASSRKYGTSSYGYTF	TGCGCCAGCAGCCGTAAATACGGGACATCGAGCTATGGCTACACCTTC
TRBJ1-1	.	.	TRBV10-1	CASSDRGRTEAFF	TGCGCCAGCAGTGACCGAGGGAGAACTGAAGCTTTCTTT
TRBJ2-7	.	.	TRBV5-5	CASSPRGQGGGYEQYF	TGTGCCAGCAGCCCGCGGGGCCAGGGCGGCGGGTACGAGCAGTACTTC
TRBJ2-7	TRBD2	.	TRBV9	CASSVVGPRGGYNEQYF	TGTGCCAGCAGCGTAGTAGGCCCCCGCGGGGGGTACAACGAGCAGTACTTC
TRBJ2-7	.	.	TRBV2	CASSEAPGYEQYF	TGTGCCAGCAGTGAAGCCCCAGGGTACGAGCAGTACTTC
TRBJ2-2	TRBD2	.	TRBV30	CAWSVASGGTGELFF	TGTGCCTGGAGTGTGGCTAGCGGGGGCACCGGGGAGCTGTTTTTT
TRBJ1-2	.	.	TRBV7-2	CASSPRANYGYTF	TGTGCCAGCAGCCCGCGGGCTAACTATGGCTACACCTTC
TRBJ2-2	TRBD2	.	TRBV27	CASSNLAGTGELFF	TGTGCCAGCAGTAACCTAGCGGGCACCGGGGAGCTGTTTTTT
TRBJ2-7	.	.	TRBV6-1	CASSGDTYEQYF	TGTGCCAGCAGTGGGGACACATACGAGCAGTACTTC
TRBJ2-5	.	.	TRBV5-6	CASSLATAGETQYF	TGTGCCAGCAGCTTGGCCACCGCCGGGGAGACCCAGTACTTC
TRBJ2-1	.	.	TRBV27	CASSLLGGGLYTEQFF	TGTGCCAGCAGTTTACTCGGGGGCGGGCTCTACACCGAGCAGTTCTTC
TRBJ1-6	.	.	TRBV27	CASSPWDGLNSPLHF	TGTGCCAGCAGTCCCTGGGACGGGTTGAATTCACCCCTCCACTTT
TRBJ2-7	.	.	TRBV6-1	CASSEGLEQYF	TGTGCCAGCAGTGAAGGCCTCGAGCAGTACTTC
TRBJ1-5	.	.	TRBV6-1	CASSEPHRGVFQPQHF	TGTGCCAGCAGTGAACCGCATAGGGGGGTTTTTCAGCCCCAGCATTTT
TRBJ1-1	.	.	TRBV7-2	CASSSQGLATEAFF	TGTGCCAGCAGCTCACAGGGTCTGGCCACTGAAGCTTTCTTT
TRBJ2-3	.	.	TRBV6-1	CASRVTDTQYF	TGTGCCAGCAGGGTTACGGATACGCAGTATTTT
TRBJ2-5	TRBD2	once	TRBV11-2	CASSFVRGGEETQYF	TGTGCCAGCAGCTTCGTCCGGGGGGGCGAGGAGACCCAGTACTTC
TRBJ1-5	.	.	TRBV7-2	CASSLGQNQPQHF	TGTGCCAGCAGCTTAGGCCAAAATCAGCCCCAGCATTTT
TRBJ2-5	TRBD2	.	TRBV2	CASSGTSGGAQETQYF	TGTGCCAGCAGTGGGACTAGCGGGGGGGCCCAAGAGACCCAGTACTTC
TRBJ1-4	.	.	TRBV19	CASSTGANNEKLFF	TGTGCCAGTAGTACAGGGGCGAATAATGAAAAACTGTTTTTT
TRBJ2-5	.	.	TRBV6-5	CASSYQETQYF	TGTGCCAGCAGTTACCAAGAGACCCAGTACTTC
TRBJ1-5	TRBD1	.	TRBV27	CASSLSAAGGVRQPQHF	TGTGCCAGCAGTTTATCGGCCGCAGGGGGGGTCCGACAGCCCCAGCATTTT
TRBJ2-7	TRBD1	.	TRBV5-6	CASSRGHGYEQYF	TGTGCCAGCAGCAGGGGGCATGGCTACGAGCAGTACTTC
TRBJ2-5	.	.	TRBV11-2	CASSPWDTETQYF	TGTGCCAGCAGCCCATGGGATACTGAGACCCAGTACTTC
TRBJ2-7	TRBD1	.	TRBV6-1	CASRGTGPYEQYF	TGTGCCAGCAGGGGGACAGGGCCCTACGAGCAGTACTTC
TRBJ2-3	TRBD1	.	TRBV5-5	CASSLGQGRYGDTQYF	TGTGCCAGCAGCTTGGGACAGGGTCGCTACGGAGATACGCAGTATTTT
TRBJ1-2	TRBD1	.	TRBV5-4	CASSFGDRDFYGYTF	TGTGCCAGCAGCTTCGGGGACAGGGATTTCTATGGCTACACCTTC
TRBJ2-3	.	.	TRBV11-2	CASSLDRWRSSTQYF	TGTGCCAGCAGCTTAGATAGGTGGCGTTCAAGTACGCAGTATTTT